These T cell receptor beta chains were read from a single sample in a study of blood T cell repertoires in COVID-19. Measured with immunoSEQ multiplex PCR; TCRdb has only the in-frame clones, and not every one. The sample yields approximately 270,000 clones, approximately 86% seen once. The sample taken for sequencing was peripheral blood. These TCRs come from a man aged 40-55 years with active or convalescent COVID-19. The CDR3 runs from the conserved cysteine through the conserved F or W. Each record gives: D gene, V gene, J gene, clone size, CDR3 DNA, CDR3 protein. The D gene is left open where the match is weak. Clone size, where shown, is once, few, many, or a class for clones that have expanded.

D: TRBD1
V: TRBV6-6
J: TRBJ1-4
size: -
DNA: TGTGCCAGCAGGGGGACAGGGGTCGAAAAACTGTTTTTT
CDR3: CASRGTGVEKLFF

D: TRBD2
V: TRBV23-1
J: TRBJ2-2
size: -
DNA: TGCGCCCGCAGTCCACCGGGACTAGCCGACACCGGGGAGCTGTTTTTT
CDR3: CARSPPGLADTGELFF

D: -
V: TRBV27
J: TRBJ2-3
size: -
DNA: TGTGCCAGCAGGGACCGACAGAGCACAGATACGCAGTATTTT
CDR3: CASRDRQSTDTQYF

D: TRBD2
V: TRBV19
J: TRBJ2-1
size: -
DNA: TGTGCCAGTAGTATAGTTCTTAGCGGGAGGGGCAATGAGCAGTTCTTC
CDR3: CASSIVLSGRGNEQFF

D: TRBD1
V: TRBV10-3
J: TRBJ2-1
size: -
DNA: TGTGCCATCTCAGGTGGACAGGGTGAGAGAAGCTCCTACAATGAGCAGTTCTTC
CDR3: CAISGGQGERSSYNEQFF

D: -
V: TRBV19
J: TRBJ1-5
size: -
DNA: TGTGCCAGTAGTATCCACGAGGGCAATCAGCCCCAGCATTTT
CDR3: CASSIHEGNQPQHF

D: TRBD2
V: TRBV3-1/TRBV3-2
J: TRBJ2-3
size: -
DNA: TGTGCCAGCAGCCAAGCTAGCGGTGGGCCAGATACGCAGTATTTT
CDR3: CASSQASGGPDTQYF

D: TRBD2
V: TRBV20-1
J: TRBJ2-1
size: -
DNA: TGCAGTGCTAGTCAACTAGCGGGAGTGGGGGAGCAGTTCTTC
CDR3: CSASQLAGVGEQFF

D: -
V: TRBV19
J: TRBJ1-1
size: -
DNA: TGTGCCAGTAGTATCTGGGGGCGTGTAGGCACTGAAGCTTTCTTT
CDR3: CASSIWGRVGTEAFF

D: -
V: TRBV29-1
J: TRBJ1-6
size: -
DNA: TGCAGCGTTGAACGGGGGAAGGGCTCACCCCTCCACTTT
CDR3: CSVERGKGSPLHF

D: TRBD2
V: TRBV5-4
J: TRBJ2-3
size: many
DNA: TGTGCCAGCAGCTTAGGGCTAGCGGGAGTCGGGTCAGATACGCAGTATTTT
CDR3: CASSLGLAGVGSDTQYF